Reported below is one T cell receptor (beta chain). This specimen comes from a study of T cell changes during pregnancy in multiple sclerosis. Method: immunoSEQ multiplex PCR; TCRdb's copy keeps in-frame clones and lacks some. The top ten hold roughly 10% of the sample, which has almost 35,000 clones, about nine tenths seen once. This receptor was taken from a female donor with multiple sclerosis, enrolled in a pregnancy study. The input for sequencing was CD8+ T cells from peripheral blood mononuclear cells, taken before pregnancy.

CDR3 sequence: CASSQVNSNEQFF. The CDR3 region has the DNA TGCGCCAGCAGCCAAGTTAACAGCAATGAGCAGTTCTTC. The rearrangement uses TRBV4-3 and TRBJ2-1; D is undetermined. Trimming removed 1 base from V and 6 bases from J, with 7 bases in between. The germline V gene has CDR1 LGHNA and CDR2 YSLEER. The CDR3 sequence is 13 residues long.